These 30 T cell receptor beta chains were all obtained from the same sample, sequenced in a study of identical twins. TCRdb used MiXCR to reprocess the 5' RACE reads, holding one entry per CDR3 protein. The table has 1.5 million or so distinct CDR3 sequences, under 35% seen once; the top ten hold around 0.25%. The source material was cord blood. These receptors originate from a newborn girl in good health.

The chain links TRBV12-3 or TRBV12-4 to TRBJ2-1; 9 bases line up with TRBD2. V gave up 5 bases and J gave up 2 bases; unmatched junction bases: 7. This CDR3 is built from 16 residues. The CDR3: CASSLNSGGTYNEQFF. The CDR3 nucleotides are TGTGCCAGCAGTCTCAATAGCGGGGGAACCTACAATGAGCAGTTCTTC.

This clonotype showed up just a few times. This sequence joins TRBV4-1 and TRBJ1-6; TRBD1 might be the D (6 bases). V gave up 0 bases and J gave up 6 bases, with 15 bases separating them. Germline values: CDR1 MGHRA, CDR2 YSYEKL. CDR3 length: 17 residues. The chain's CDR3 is CASSQDLIGQLNSPLHF. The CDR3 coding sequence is TGCGCCAGCAGCCAAGATCTCATAGGACAGCTTAATTCACCCCTCCACTTT.

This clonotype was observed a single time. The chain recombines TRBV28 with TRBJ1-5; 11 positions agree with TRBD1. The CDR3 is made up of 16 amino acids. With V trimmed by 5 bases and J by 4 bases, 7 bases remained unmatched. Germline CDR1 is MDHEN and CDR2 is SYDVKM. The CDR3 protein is CASSHAGTGGNQPQHF. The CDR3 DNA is TGTGCCAGCAGTCACGCAGGGACAGGGGGTAATCAGCCCCAGCATTTT.

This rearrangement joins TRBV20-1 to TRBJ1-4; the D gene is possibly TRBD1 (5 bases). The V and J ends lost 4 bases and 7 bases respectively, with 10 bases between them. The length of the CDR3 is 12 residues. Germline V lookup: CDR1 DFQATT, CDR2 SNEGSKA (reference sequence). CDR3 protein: CSANPQGEKLFF. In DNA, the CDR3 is TGCAGTGCTAATCCGCAGGGTGAAAAACTGTTTTTT.

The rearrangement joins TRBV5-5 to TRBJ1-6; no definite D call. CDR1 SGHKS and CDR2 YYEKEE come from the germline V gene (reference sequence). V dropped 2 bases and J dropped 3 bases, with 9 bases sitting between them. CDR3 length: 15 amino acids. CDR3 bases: TGTGCCAGCAGCTTACCCGACAACTATAATTCACCCCTCCACTTT. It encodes CASSLPDNYNSPLHF.

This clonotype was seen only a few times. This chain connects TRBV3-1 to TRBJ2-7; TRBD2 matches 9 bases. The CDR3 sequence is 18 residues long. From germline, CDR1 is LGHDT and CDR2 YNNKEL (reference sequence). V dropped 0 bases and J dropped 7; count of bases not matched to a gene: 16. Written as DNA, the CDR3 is TGTGCCAGCAGCCAAGATAAAAGCCTAGCGGGAACCTACAATGAGCAGTACTTC. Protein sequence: CASSQDKSLAGTYNEQYF.

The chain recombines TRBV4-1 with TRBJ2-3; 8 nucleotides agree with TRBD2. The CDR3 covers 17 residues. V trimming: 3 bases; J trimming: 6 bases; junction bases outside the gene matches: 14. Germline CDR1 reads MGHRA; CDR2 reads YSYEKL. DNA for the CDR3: TGCGCCAGCAGCCAGGCCGGGACTAGTGGACCTCAGGATACGCAGTATTTT. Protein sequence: CASSQAGTSGPQDTQYF.

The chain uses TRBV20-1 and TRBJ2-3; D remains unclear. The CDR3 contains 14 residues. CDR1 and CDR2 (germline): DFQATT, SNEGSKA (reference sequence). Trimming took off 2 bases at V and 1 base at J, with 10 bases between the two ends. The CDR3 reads CSARLEGGTDTQYF. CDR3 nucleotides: TGCAGTGCTAGACTAGAAGGTGGCACAGATACGCAGTATTTT.

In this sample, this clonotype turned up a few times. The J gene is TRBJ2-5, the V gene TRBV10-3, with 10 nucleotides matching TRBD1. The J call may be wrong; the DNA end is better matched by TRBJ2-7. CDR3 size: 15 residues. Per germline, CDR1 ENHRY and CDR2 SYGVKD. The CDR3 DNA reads TGTGCCATCAGTGGTTCCGGGACAGGGGAAGGCGAGCAGTACTTC. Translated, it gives CAISGSGTGEGEQYF.

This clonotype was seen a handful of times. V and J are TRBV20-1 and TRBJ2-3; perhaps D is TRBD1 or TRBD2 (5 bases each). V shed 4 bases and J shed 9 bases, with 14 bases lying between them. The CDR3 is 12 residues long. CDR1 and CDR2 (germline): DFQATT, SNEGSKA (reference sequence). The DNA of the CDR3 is TGCAGTGCTATCAGGGCGGGTGGCACGCAGTATTTT. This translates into CSAIRAGGTQYF.

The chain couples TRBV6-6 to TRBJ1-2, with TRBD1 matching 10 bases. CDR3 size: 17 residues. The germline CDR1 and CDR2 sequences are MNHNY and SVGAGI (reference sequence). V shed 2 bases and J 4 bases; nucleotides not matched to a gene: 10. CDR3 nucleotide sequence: TGTGCCAGCAGTTACAAAGCTCCGGGACAGGGGATCTATGGCTACACCTTC. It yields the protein CASSYKAPGQGIYGYTF.

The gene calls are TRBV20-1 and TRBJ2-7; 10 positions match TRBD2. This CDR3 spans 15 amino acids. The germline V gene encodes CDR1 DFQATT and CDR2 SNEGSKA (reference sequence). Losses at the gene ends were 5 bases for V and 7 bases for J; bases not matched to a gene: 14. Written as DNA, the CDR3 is TGCAGTGCTGGGGGGCGACTAGCGGGCCCGGTTGAGCAGTACTTC. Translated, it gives CSAGGRLAGPVEQYF.

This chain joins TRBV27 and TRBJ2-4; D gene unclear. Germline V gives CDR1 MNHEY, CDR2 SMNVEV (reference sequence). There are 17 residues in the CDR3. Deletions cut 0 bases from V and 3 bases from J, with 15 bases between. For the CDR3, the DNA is TGTGCCAGCAGTTTATCGCCCAGCCGGAGCAGCAAAAACATTCAGTACTTC. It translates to CASSLSPSRSSKNIQYF.

CDR3 sequence reads: CASSTGAKETQYF. As DNA, the CDR3 is TGTGCCAGCAGCACCGGGGCGAAAGAGACCCAGTACTTC. The chain links TRBV6-1 to TRBJ2-5; either TRBD1 or TRBD2 may supply D (5 bases each). Germline loops: CDR1 MNHNS, CDR2 SASEGT. CDR3 size: 13 residues. The V and J ends lost 6 bases and 3 bases respectively, with 11 bases between them.

The CDR3, as DNA: TGTGCCAGCTCAACAACAGGGGGGCACGAGCAGTACTTC. This translates into CASSTTGGHEQYF. V is TRBV11-2 and J is TRBJ2-7, with 8 bases lining up with TRBD1. The CDR3 extends over 13 amino acids. CDR1 is SGHAT, CDR2 FQNNGV, per germline. V lost 8 bases, J lost 5 bases, and 8 bases stayed unmatched.

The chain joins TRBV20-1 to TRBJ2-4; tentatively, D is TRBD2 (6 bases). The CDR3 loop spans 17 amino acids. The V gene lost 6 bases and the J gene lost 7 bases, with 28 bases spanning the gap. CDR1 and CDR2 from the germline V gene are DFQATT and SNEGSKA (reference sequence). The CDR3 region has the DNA TGCAGTGCCCTCTTCCCCGCCCGACTAGTTTTGTCGAACATTCAGTACTTC. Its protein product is CSALFPARLVLSNIQYF.

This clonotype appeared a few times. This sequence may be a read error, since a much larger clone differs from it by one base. CDR3 loop: CSVEHLLAGVYNEQYF. The CDR3 region has the DNA TGCAGCGTTGAACACCTACTAGCGGGAGTCTACAATGAGCAGTACTTC. The V gene is TRBV29-1, the J gene TRBJ2-1, with 11 nucleotides matching TRBD2. The DNA end is a closer match to TRBJ2-7, so the J assignment may be wrong. The CDR3 is 16 residues long. Germline values: CDR1 SQVTM, CDR2 ANQGSEA.

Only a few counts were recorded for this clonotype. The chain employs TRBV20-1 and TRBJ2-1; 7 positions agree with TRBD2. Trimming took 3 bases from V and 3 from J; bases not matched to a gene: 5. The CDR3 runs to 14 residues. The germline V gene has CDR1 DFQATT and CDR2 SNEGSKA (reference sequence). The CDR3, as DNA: TGCAGTGCTAGTGTGGGGGGGGACTACAATGAGCAGTTCTTC. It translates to CSASVGGDYNEQFF.

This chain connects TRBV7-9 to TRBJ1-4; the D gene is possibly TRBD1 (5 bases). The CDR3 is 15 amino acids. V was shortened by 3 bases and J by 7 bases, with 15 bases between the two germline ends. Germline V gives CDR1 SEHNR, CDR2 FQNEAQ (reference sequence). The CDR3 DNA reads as TGTGCCAGCAGCTTTCGGGGGGTATCGGGTGAAAAACTGTTTTTT. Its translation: CASSFRGVSGEKLFF. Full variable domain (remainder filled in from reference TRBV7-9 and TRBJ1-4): DTGVSQNPRHKITKRGQNVTFRCDPISEHNRLYWYRQTLGQGPEFLTYFQNEAQLEKSRLLSDRFSAERPKGSFSTLEIQRTEQGDSAMYLCASSFRGVSGEKLFFGSGTQLSVL.

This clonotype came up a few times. This chain's CDR3 is CASSITGGISTDTQYF. The CDR3 DNA is TGCGCCAGCAGCATCACAGGGGGGATTAGCACAGATACGCAGTATTTT. The chain couples TRBV5-1 to TRBJ2-3, with 8 positions matching TRBD1. Germline CDR1 SGHRS, CDR2 YFSETQ. With 4 bases clipped from V and 0 bases from J, the junction kept 7 bases outside the gene matches. The CDR3 covers 16 residues. Supplemented by reference TRBV5-1 and TRBJ2-3, the full variable domain reads KAGVTQTPRYLIKTRGQQVTLSCSPISGHRSVSWYQQTPGQGLQFLFEYFSETQRNKGNFPGRFSGRQFSNSRSEMNVSTLELGDSALYLCASSITGGISTDTQYFGPGTRLTVL.

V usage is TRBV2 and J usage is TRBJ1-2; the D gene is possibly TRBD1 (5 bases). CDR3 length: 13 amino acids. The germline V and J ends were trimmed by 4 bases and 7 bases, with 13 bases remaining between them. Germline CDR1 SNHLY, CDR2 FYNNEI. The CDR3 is CASSARGTVGYTF. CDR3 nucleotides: TGTGCCAGCAGTGCGCGGGGGACGGTTGGCTACACCTTC.

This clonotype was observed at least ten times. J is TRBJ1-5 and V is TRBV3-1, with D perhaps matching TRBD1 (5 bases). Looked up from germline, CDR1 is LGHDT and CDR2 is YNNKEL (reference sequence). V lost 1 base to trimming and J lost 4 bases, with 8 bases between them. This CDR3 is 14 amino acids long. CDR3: CASSQGGGNQPQHF. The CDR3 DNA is TGTGCCAGCAGCCAAGGTGGGGGTAATCAGCCCCAGCATTTT.

For the CDR3, the DNA is TGTGCCAGCAGCTCACCTATCTATGAGCAGTTCTTC. The encoded protein is CASSSPIYEQFF. The rearrangement links TRBV11-2 to TRBJ2-1; D is uncertain. Deletions cut 4 bases from V and 8 bases from J, with 9 bases between. Germline CDR1 and CDR2: SGHAT and FQNNGV. This CDR3 is built from 12 residues.

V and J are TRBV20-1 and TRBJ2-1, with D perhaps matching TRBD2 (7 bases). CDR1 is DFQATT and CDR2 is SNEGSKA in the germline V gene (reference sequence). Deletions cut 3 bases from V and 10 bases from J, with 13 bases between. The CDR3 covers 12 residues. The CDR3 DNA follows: TGCAGTGCTAGTTTGGCGGGGGCCGAGCAGTTCTTC. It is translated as CSASLAGAEQFF.

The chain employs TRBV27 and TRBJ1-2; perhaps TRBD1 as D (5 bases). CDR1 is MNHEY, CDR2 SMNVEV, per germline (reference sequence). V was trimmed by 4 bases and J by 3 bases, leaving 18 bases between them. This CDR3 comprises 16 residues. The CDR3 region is CASSSRQPRRHYGYTF. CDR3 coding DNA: TGTGCCAGCAGTTCCAGACAGCCGAGACGGCACTATGGCTACACCTTC.

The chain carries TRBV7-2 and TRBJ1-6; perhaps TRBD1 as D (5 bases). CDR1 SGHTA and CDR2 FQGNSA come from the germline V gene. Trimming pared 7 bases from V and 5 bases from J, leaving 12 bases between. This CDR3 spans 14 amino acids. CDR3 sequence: CASNRGTHNSPLHF. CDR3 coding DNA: TGTGCCAGCAACCGGGGGACCCATAATTCACCCCTCCACTTT.

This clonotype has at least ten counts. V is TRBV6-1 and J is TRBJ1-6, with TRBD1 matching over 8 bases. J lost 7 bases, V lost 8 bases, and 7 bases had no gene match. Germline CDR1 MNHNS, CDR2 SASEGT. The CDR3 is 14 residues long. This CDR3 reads CASRRDRGNSPLHF. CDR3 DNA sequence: TGTGCCAGCCGCCGAGACAGGGGAAATTCACCCCTCCACTTT.

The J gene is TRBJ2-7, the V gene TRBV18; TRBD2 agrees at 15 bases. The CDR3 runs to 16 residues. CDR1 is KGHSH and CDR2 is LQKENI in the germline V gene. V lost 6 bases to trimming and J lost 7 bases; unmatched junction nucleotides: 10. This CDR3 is CASSRGLAGGSNEQYF. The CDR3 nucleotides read TGTGCCAGCTCCCGAGGACTAGCGGGAGGGTCCAATGAGCAGTACTTC.

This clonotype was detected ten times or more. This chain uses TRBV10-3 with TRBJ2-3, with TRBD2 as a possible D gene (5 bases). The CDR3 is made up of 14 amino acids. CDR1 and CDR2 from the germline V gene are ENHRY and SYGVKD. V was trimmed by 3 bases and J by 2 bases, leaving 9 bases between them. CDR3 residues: CAISEGSTTDTQYF. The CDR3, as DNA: TGTGCCATCAGTGAAGGGAGTACCACAGATACGCAGTATTTT.

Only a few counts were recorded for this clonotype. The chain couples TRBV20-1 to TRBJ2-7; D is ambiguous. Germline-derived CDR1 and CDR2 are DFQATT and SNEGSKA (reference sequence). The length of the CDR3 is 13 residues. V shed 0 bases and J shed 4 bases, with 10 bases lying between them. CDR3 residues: CSAREAGSYEQYF. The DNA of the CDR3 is TGCAGTGCTAGAGAGGCAGGTTCTTACGAGCAGTACTTC.